A single sample gave rise to the 10 T cell receptor beta chains below, sequenced in a study of Tregs in tolerant kidney transplant recipients. This table comes from immunoSEQ multiplex PCR, and its TCRdb copy is limited to in-frame clones, with some not included. The table lists about 94,000 clones, 80% to 95% of them singletons. The source material was CD4+ T cells from blood, sampled before the transplant. These receptors originate from a human donor who received a combined kidney and bone marrow transplant.

The DNA for the CDR3 is TGTGCCAGCAGTTTACGGCGGGGGAGCACAGATACGCAGTATTTT. Its translation is CASSLRRGSTDTQYF. The J gene is TRBJ2-3, the V gene TRBV27; 7 bases match TRBD2. The CDR3 contains 15 residues. From germline, CDR1 is MNHEY and CDR2 SMNVEV (reference sequence). V gave up 2 bases and J gave up 0 bases; unmatched junction bases: 2.

This clone occurred a few times. The V call is TRBV7-2, the J call TRBJ1-2, with D unclear. The CDR3 spans 13 residues. V lost 5 bases and J lost 0, with 7 bases in between. Germline V lookup: CDR1 SGHTA, CDR2 FQGNSA. The CDR3 DNA sequence: TGTGCCAGCAGCCTCCACTCTAACTATGGCTACACCTTC. This codes for CASSLHSNYGYTF.

The CDR3 nucleotides are TGTGCCAGCTCACCGGCAGGGGGCGAGTATGGCTACACCTTC. This translates into CASSPAGGEYGYTF. The chain is built from TRBV18 and TRBJ1-2; 8 positions agree with TRBD1. Germline CDR1 reads KGHSH; CDR2 reads LQKENI. Losses at the gene ends were 3 bases for V and 5 bases for J; bases not matched to a gene: 5. The CDR3 totals 14 residues.

The V and J genes are TRBV6-1 and TRBJ1-2, with TRBD1 matching over 11 bases. V trimming: 3 bases; J trimming: 6 bases; junction bases outside the gene matches: 6. The CDR3 runs to 15 residues. The germline V gene encodes CDR1 MNHNS and CDR2 SASEGT. The CDR3 sequence: CASSEVGQGVDGYTF. The CDR3 nucleotides read TGTGCCAGCAGTGAGGTGGGACAGGGGGTAGATGGCTACACCTTC.

The rearrangement uses TRBV5-5 and TRBJ2-7; 12 bases fit TRBD2. J lost 5 bases, V lost 1 base, and 7 bases had no gene match. Germline V gene sequence: CDR1 SGHKS, CDR2 YYEKEE (reference sequence). The CDR3 is made up of 16 amino acids. CDR3 coding DNA: TGTGCCAGCAGCTTGATCCTAGCGGGGGGGCAACACGAGCAGTACTTC. Amino acids: CASSLILAGGQHEQYF. Looking up the rest from reference TRBV5-5 and TRBJ2-7 gives the full variable domain: DAGVTQSPTHLIKTRGQQVTLRCSPISGHKSVSWYQQVLGQGPQFIFQYYEKEERGRGNFPDRFSARQFPNYSSELNVNALLLGDSALYLCASSLILAGGQHEQYFGPGTRLTVT.

As DNA, the CDR3 is TGTGCCAGCACCTTTCCCAAGAACAGCTACGAGCAGTACTTC. As protein: CASTFPKNSYEQYF. The chain joins TRBV9 to TRBJ2-7; no clear D. The CDR3 sequence is 14 residues long. Trimming left V 6 bases short and J 3 bases short, with 16 bases between. The V gene's germline CDR1 is SGDLS and CDR2 YYNGEE.

In its sample, this clone was seen once. The V call is TRBV27, the J call TRBJ2-1, with 13 bases fitting TRBD2. V shed 8 bases and J 3 bases; nucleotides not matched to a gene: 4. Germline V lookup: CDR1 MNHEY, CDR2 SMNVEV (reference sequence). The CDR3 runs 15 residues. The CDR3 DNA reads TGTGCCAGCCTCAGGACTAGCGGGAGCTACAATGAGCAGTTCTTC. It codes for CASLRTSGSYNEQFF.

CDR3 coding DNA: TGTGCCAGCAGCTTAGGAGAGGTCACTGAAGCTTTCTTT. It translates to CASSLGEVTEAFF. The chain couples TRBV11-2 to TRBJ1-1; D gene uncertain. The V gene's germline CDR1 is SGHAT and CDR2 FQNNGV. The CDR3 loop spans 13 amino acids. Trimming pared 1 base from V and 4 bases from J, leaving 7 bases between. The whole variable domain, filled in from reference TRBV11-2 and TRBJ1-1, reads EAGVAQSPRYKIIEKRQSVAFWCNPISGHATLYWYQQILGQGPKLLIQFQNNGVVDDSQLPKDRFSAERLKGVDSTLKIQPAKLEDSAVYLCASSLGEVTEAFFGQGTRLTVV.

This rearrangement joins TRBV19 to TRBJ1-2, with D hard to call. Trimming removed 0 bases from V and 4 bases from J, with 12 bases in between. Germline values: CDR1 LNHDA, CDR2 SQIVND (reference sequence). The CDR3 has 15 amino acids. The CDR3 nucleotides read TGTGCCAGTAGTATAGAAGGAGCAGGACTCTATGGCTACACCTTC. Its translation: CASSIEGAGLYGYTF. Looking up the rest from reference TRBV19 and TRBJ1-2 gives the full variable domain: DGGITQSPKYLFRKEGQNVTLSCEQNLNHDAMYWYRQDPGQGLRLIYYSQIVNDFQKGDIAEGYSVSREKKESFPLTVTSAQKNPTAFYLCASSIEGAGLYGYTFGSGTRLTVV.

Note on this clone: Additional DNA sequences in this sample encode the identical CDR3. The CDR3 sequence: CASKTTGAYNSPLHF. Written as DNA, the CDR3 is TGTGCCAGCAAAACCACAGGCGCGTATAATTCACCCCTCCACTTT. The rearrangement links TRBV6-1 to TRBJ1-6, with D possibly TRBD1 on 5 matching bases. Germline V gene data show CDR1 as MNHNS and CDR2 as SASEGT. There are 15 residues in the CDR3. V lost 7 bases and J 4 bases, leaving 14 bases between the germline ends.